These T cell receptor beta chains were read from a single sample in a study of liver allograft versus peripheral blood T cells. TCRdb re-derived calls from the reads in MiXCR, one entry per CDR3 protein. Here the sample spans 2,400 or so distinct CDR3 sequences, 19% being singletons. The receptors here all came from a human patient who had a liver transplant. The T cells may come from the graft donor. The CDR3 runs from the conserved cysteine through the conserved F or W. The order of the fields is clone size, V gene, J gene, D gene, CDR3 DNA, CDR3 protein. A D gene is named only where the DNA matches it firmly. A row's size may be missing; if present it is once, few, many or a size class.

size: medium-sized
V: TRBV27
J: TRBJ2-7
D: -
DNA: TGTGCCAGCAGTACAGCCACAGCTACCTACGAGCAGTACTTC
CDR3: CASSTATATYEQYF

size: medium-sized
V: TRBV6-1
J: TRBJ2-5
D: TRBD2
DNA: TGTGCCAGCAGTTACGGGGGGGTTCGAGAGACCCAGTACTTC
CDR3: CASSYGGVRETQYF

size: few
V: TRBV10-2
J: TRBJ1-1
D: TRBD1
DNA: TGCGCCAGCAGTGCCGGGACAGGGTCGCCGTGGGCTTTCTTT
CDR3: CASSAGTGSPWAFF

size: medium-sized
V: TRBV19
J: TRBJ1-5
D: -
DNA: TGTGCCAGTAGTATAAAAACCCCGGCGCCCCAGCATTTT
CDR3: CASSIKTPAPQHF

size: few
V: TRBV12-3/TRBV12-4
J: TRBJ2-5
D: -
DNA: TGTGCCAGCAGCCCGACTAGTTTGGGTGAGACCCAGTACTTC
CDR3: CASSPTSLGETQYF

size: -
V: TRBV16
J: TRBJ1-5
D: -
DNA: TGTGCCAGCAGCCAATCGATTTCAGATCAGCCCCAGCATTTT
CDR3: CASSQSISDQPQHF

size: medium-sized
V: TRBV28
J: TRBJ2-2
D: -
DNA: TGTGCCAGCAGTCCTTTGGTTACGAACACCGGGGAGCTGTTTTTT
CDR3: CASSPLVTNTGELFF

size: -
V: TRBV7-9
J: TRBJ2-2
D: -
DNA: TGTGTCAGAAGCCCCCTTAGGGGTTGGGGTGGGACCGGGGAGCTGTTTTTT
CDR3: CVRSPLRGWGGTGELFF

size: medium-sized
V: TRBV19
J: TRBJ1-2
D: TRBD1
DNA: TGTGCCAGTAGTCCATCCCGGGACAGTAACTATGGCTACACCTTC
CDR3: CASSPSRDSNYGYTF

size: many
V: TRBV12-3/TRBV12-4
J: TRBJ2-7
D: -
DNA: TGTGCCAGCAGTTTACAATTCACGGACAGTTATACCTACGAGCAGTACTTC
CDR3: CASSLQFTDSYTYEQYF